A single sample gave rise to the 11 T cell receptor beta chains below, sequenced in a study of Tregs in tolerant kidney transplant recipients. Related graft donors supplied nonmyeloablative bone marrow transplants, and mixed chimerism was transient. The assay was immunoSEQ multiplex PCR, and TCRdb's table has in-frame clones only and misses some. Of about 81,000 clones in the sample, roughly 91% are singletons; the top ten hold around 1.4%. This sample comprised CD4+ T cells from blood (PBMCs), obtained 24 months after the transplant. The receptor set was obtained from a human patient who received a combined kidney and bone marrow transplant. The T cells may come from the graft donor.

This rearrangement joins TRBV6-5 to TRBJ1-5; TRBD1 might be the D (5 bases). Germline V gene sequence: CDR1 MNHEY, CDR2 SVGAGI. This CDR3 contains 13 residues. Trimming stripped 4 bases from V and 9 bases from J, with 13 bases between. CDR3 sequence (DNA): TGTGCCAGCAGTTGGGGGGAGGGGACGCCCCAGCATTTT. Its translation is CASSWGEGTPQHF.

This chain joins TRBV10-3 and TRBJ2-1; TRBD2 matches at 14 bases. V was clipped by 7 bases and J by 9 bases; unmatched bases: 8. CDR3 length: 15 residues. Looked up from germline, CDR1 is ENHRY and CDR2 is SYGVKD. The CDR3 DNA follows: TGTGCCATCACCCCGGGACTAGCGGGGGAGGGTGAGCAGTTCTTC. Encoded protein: CAITPGLAGEGEQFF.

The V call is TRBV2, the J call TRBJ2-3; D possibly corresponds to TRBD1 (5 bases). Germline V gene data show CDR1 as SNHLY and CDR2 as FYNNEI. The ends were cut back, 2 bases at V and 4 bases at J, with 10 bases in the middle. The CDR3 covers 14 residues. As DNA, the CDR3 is TGTGCCAGCAGTGAAAACAGGAGATCAGATACGCAGTATTTT. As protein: CASSENRRSDTQYF.

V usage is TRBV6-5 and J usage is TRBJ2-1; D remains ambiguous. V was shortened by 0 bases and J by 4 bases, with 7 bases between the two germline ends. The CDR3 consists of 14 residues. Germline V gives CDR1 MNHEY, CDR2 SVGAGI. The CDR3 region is CASSYSRQYNEQFF. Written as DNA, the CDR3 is TGTGCCAGCAGTTACTCGAGGCAGTACAATGAGCAGTTCTTC.

The CDR3 DNA sequence: TGTGCCAGCAGCTTAGTAGGGACAGGGAACAATGAGCAGTTCTTC. Amino acids: CASSLVGTGNNEQFF. The chain employs TRBV7-9 and TRBJ2-1, with 9 bases identical to TRBD1. CDR3 length: 15 amino acids. Germline CDR1 is SEHNR and CDR2 is FQNEAQ (reference sequence). Trimming removed 1 base from V and 5 bases from J; junction bases left unmatched: 3. The full variable domain, its missing parts supplied by reference TRBV7-9 and TRBJ2-1, is DTGVSQNPRHKITKRGQNVTFRCDPISEHNRLYWYRQTLGQGPEFLTYFQNEAQLEKSRLLSDRFSAERPKGSFSTLEIQRTEQGDSAMYLCASSLVGTGNNEQFFGPGTRLTVL.

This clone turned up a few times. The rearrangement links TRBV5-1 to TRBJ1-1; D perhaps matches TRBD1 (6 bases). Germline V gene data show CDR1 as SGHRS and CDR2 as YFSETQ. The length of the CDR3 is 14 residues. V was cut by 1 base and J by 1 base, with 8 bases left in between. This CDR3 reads CASSLKTGNTEAFF. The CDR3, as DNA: TGCGCCAGCAGCTTGAAGACAGGGAACACTGAAGCTTTCTTT.

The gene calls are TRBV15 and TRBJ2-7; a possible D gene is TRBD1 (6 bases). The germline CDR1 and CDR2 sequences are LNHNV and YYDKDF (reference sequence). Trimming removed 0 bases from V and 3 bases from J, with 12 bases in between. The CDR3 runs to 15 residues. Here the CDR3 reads CATSRDGTNLYEQYF. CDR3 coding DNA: TGTGCCACCAGCAGAGACGGGACAAACCTCTACGAGCAGTACTTC.

The CDR3 protein is CASSQIAGLVEQYF. The CDR3 coding sequence is TGCGCCAGCAGCCAGATAGCGGGACTCGTCGAGCAGTACTTC. This chain connects TRBV5-1 to TRBJ2-7; 8 nucleotides align to TRBD2. The junction had 9 bases not matched to a gene; V was cut back by 4 bases and J by 6 bases. From germline, CDR1 is SGHRS and CDR2 YFSETQ. This CDR3 is built from 14 residues. Supplemented by reference TRBV5-1 and TRBJ2-7, the full variable domain reads KAGVTQTPRYLIKTRGQQVTLSCSPISGHRSVSWYQQTPGQGLQFLFEYFSETQRNKGNFPGRFSGRQFSNSRSEMNVSTLELGDSALYLCASSQIAGLVEQYFGPGTRLTVT.

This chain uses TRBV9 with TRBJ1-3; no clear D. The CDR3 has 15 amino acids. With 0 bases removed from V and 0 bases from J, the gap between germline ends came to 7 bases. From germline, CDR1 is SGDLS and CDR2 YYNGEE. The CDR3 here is CASSVGRSSGNTIYF. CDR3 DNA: TGTGCCAGCAGCGTAGGGCGGAGCTCTGGAAACACCATATATTTT.

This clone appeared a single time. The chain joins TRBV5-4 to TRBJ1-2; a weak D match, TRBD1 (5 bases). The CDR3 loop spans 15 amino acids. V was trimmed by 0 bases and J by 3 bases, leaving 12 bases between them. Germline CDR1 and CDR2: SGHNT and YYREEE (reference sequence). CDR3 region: CASSLEAGRDYGYTF. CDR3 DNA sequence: TGTGCCAGCAGCTTGGAGGCAGGGCGAGACTATGGCTACACCTTC.

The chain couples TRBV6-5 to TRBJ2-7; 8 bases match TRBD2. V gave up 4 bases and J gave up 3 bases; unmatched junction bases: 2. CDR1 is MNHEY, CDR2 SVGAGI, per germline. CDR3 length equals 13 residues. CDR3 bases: TGTGCCAGCAGTTCCCGGGAGGGCTACGAGCAGTACTTC. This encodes CASSSREGYEQYF.